The present T cell receptor beta chain was sequenced within a study of identical twins (TCRdb year 2016). Regarding the research as a whole: To test whether fetal clonotypes persist, this study deep-sequenced TCR alpha and beta repertoires from monozygotic twins, from unrelated adults of various ages, and from cord blood. Replicate twin experiments were performed at different times using different library preparation protocols to rule out contamination.

All donors were healthy Caucasians. The researchers also sequenced three unrelated adults who were not twins: a male aged 18 to 30, a male aged 50 to 59, and a female aged 50 to 59. Miltenyi CD45RO+ enrichment and human naive T-cell isolation kits were used to isolate memory (CD45RO+) and naive T cells from PBMC. This clonotype was seen only a few times. Its antigen remains undetermined. Base qualities are not recorded, but no much larger clone differs from it by a single base. V is cut by 3 bases and J by 2 bases, and the space between the germline ends is 11 bases. The germline V gene (reference sequence) gives CDR1 as MNHEY and CDR2 as SMNVEV. From the cysteine through the phenylalanine, the CDR3 covers 15 amino acids. The DNA shown is the 45-base CDR3, in frame from base 1. The library was prepared using 5' RACE. Sequenced using an Illumina HiSeq 2000. Template switching introduced a universal primer binding site; the final cDNA contained a unique molecular identifier, enabling accurate counting of TCR cDNA molecules. First-strand cDNA for TCR alpha and beta chains was synthesized from specific primers in the conserved constant-segment region. To control for contamination, each cDNA library was double barcoded with a SMART-Mk sample barcode plus Illumina barcodes. TruSeq adapter sequences and Illumina sample barcodes were added in two successive PCR steps. The Illumina HiSeq platform was used with custom primers to sequence TCR alpha and beta cDNA libraries. Per the source publication's procedure: Unique molecular identifiers were extracted from raw reads with MiGEC, and CDR3 positions were determined with MiXCR. For each individual, recombination models were inferred using an EM algorithm with the repgenHMM and IGoR tools. The tcR package in R was used for shared clonotype analysis, with sharing normalized by the product of cloneset sizes. To study raw recombination without the effects of thymic and clonal selection, out-of-frame nonproductive sequences were analyzed. TCRdb trimmed public reads at Q25 via fastp, called clones via MiXCR and kept in-frame beta chains. Each entry merges the rows of one CDR3 protein and shows their most common DNA and genes. These V and J calls derive from TCRdb rather than the authors' analysis. In all, the sample holds approximately 670,000 distinct CDR3 sequences, and around 6% of those were seen once. 1.5% to 2% of the sample belongs to the ten largest clones.

General findings and caveats noted by the study authors: Excess twin sharing in beta out-of-frame sequences was weaker because fewer shared sequences lowered the signal-to-noise ratio. Conclusions relied on cross-sectional statistical analysis, since the same donors could not be followed over many years. Invariant T cells such as MAIT and iNKT could partly confound zero-insertion analyses, although diverse VJ usage argued against such confounding for most clonotypes. Abundant cord blood beta clonotypes carried fewer insertions; young adult naive repertoires showed a weaker similar trend, while memory repertoires showed none. Out-of-frame TCR alpha sharing in monozygotic twins was systematically underestimated by recombination models, whereas sharing between unrelated individuals was in agreement with the recombination models. Compared with coincidental sharing between unrelated individuals, out-of-frame TCR alpha sequences shared between twins had an excess of sequences with low generation probability.

The source of this sequence is a man aged 18 to 30 in good health. The V gene is TRBV27 and the J gene is TRBJ2-1; the D gene cannot be resolved reliably. The specimen sequenced was naive T cells sorted from blood. The cell subset or site label corresponds to: cells isolated with a human naive T-cell isolation kit. The base sequence is TGTGCCAGCAGTTTTGTGTTAGGCCCCTACAATGAGCAGTTCTTC. Translated, this gives CASSFVLGPYNEQFF.